This TCR beta chain was identified in a study of blood T cell repertoires in COVID-19. On the study more broadly: Samples representing acute and convalescent COVID-19 were sourced from the United States, Italy and Spain. T cells, B-cell-depleted T cells, or PBMCs provided the cDNA or gDNA that served as material.

Methods used by the authors: Nucleated cell number was recorded as an estimate derived from reference gene primer amplification. The repertoire was sequenced with immunoSEQ multiplex PCR; TCRdb's copy has only in-frame clones and lacks some. D and trimming come from the DNA, and the V and J calls and clone size come from that table. The table shows about 160,000 clones, with about nine tenths occurring only once. V shed 0 bases and J shed 3 bases, with 7 bases lying between them. This CDR3 region has 14 residues. Germline V gene data show CDR1 as SGHRS and CDR2 as YFSETQ. The sample was peripheral blood. V usage is TRBV5-1 and J usage is TRBJ1-3; D ambiguous. This TCR was recovered from a woman aged 60-75 years who had recovered from COVID-19. The CDR3 nucleotides are TGCGCCAGCAGCTTGGGAGATAATGGAAACACCATATATTTT. Protein: CASSLGDNGNTIYF.